The 2 T cell receptor beta chains listed next were all sequenced from one sample in a study of graft-versus-host responses after intestinal transplantation. No antigen has been identified for these receptors. Libraries were prepared by immunoSEQ multiplex PCR; TCRdb keeps only in-frame clonotypes and omits some of them. The table records 80,000 to 100,000 clones, roughly 90% of them present only once. The sequencing used unstimulated CD4+ T cells sorted from spleen or lymph node cells, collected before intestinal transplant. Receptors originate from a human donor who received an intestinal transplant.

This chain uses TRBV7-7 with TRBJ2-5; a weak D match, TRBD1 (5 bases). This CDR3 has 14 residues. CDR1 is SSHAT and CDR2 is FNYEAQ in the germline V gene (reference sequence). Trimming pared 2 bases from V and 2 bases from J, leaving 9 bases between. CDR3 sequence: CASSLTGLQETQYF. The CDR3, as DNA: TGTGCCAGCAGCTTAACAGGATTACAAGAGACCCAGTACTTC.

This sequence joins TRBV6-5 and TRBJ2-5, with TRBD1 matching over 12 bases. V lost 6 bases to trimming and J lost 5 bases; unmatched junction nucleotides: 4. The germline gives CDR1 MNHEY, CDR2 SVGAGI. This CDR3 has 14 amino acids. The CDR3 DNA sequence: TGTGCCAGCAGCCGGGGACAGGGGGCGGAGACCCAGTACTTC. It codes for CASSRGQGAETQYF.